This T cell receptor (beta chain) came from a study of low-dose radiotherapy and immunotherapy resistance in tumors. About the study: Per fraction, Cohort 1 was given 0.5 Gy every 2 weeks, for a total of 6.5 Gy.

This sample's time point: after trial treatment. Treatment indicated: LDRT plus nivolumab, ipilimumab, low-dose cyclophosphamide and aspirin (RACIN trial). All of the donors were given nivolumab, ipilimumab, aspirin, low-dose cyclophosphamide and low-dose radiotherapy as part of RACIN, a single-arm trial. The CDR3 loop spans 15 amino acids. V was pared by 3 bases and J by 10 bases, with 10 bases of the junction left unmatched. Germline lookup yields CDR1 SGHTA and CDR2 FQGNSA. Primers used for first-strand cDNA, a TRAV- and TRBV-specific set, covered both alpha and beta chains. PCR amplification of the TCRs was performed with Phusion for 20 to 25 PCR cycles, and it relied on a constant-region primer together with a V-primer adapter. TCRdb re-analysed the reads in MiXCR, keeping a single row per CDR3 protein. The sample consists of about 58,000 distinct CDR3 sequences, 20% to 25% of them appearing once.

This clonotype was found many times. This specimen was PBMCs, taken after low-dose radiotherapy plus immunotherapy. This chain joins TRBV7-2 and TRBJ2-3, with 10 bases lining up with TRBD2. The clonotype comes from a male donor with prostate cancer. The CDR3 here is CASSFVSGGDIAQYF. CDR3 nucleotides: TGTGCCAGCAGCTTTGTCAGCGGGGGGGATATAGCGCAGTATTTT.